These 20 T cell receptor beta chains were all obtained from the same sample, sequenced in a study of T cell responses to AZD1222 COVID-19 vaccine. TCRdb's copy holds only in-frame clones and misses some; the assay was immunoSEQ multiplex PCR. Of about 150,000 clones listed, 91% are singletons. The sample in question was peripheral blood, obtained 28 days after the second AZD1222 dose. The source of these receptors is an adult who received the AZD1222 COVID-19 vaccine.

This chain joins TRBV6-2 or TRBV6-3 and TRBJ2-7; D gene ambiguous. Trimming shortened V by 0 bases and J by 1 base, and 4 bases separated the two germline ends. Germline V gene data show CDR1 as MNHEY and CDR2 as SVGEGT. The CDR3 contains 13 residues. This chain's CDR3 is CASSYSQSYEQYF. CDR3 bases: TGTGCCAGCAGTTACTCGCAATCCTACGAGCAGTACTTC.

This chain joins TRBV19 and TRBJ2-5, with D possibly matching TRBD2 (5 bases). Germline CDR1 is LNHDA and CDR2 is SQIVND (reference sequence). Deletions cut 1 base from V and 0 bases from J, with 9 bases between. The CDR3 totals 15 residues. This chain's CDR3 is CASSIGPGNQETQYF. CDR3 in DNA: TGTGCCAGTAGTATAGGTCCGGGAAACCAAGAGACCCAGTACTTC.

The chain combines TRBV21-1 with TRBJ2-4. TRBV21-1 is a documented pseudogene. The CDR3 loop spans 16 amino acids. CDR3 sequence: CASITEGEVAKNIQYF. CDR3 DNA: TGTGCCAGCATCACAGAAGGAGAGGTGGCCAAAAACATTCAGTACTTC.

This chain connects TRBV7-9 to TRBJ1-4, with no clear D. The length of the CDR3 is 12 residues. Trimming shortened V by 1 base and J by 8 bases, and 5 bases separated the two germline ends. Germline CDR1 reads SEHNR; CDR2 reads FQNEAQ (reference sequence). The CDR3 is CASSLGSEKLFF. CDR3 coding DNA: TGTGCCAGCAGCTTAGGTAGCGAAAAACTGTTTTTT.

This clone was seen just once. Within the sample, other DNA sequences also encode this same CDR3. CDR3 bases: TGTGCCAGCAGTCCGGACAGTACCTACGAGCAGTACTTC. Residues: CASSPDSTYEQYF. The chain uses TRBV9 and TRBJ2-7, with D tentatively TRBD1 (6 bases). V lost 5 bases, J lost 2 bases, and 11 bases lay in between. The CDR3 covers 13 residues. CDR1 SGDLS and CDR2 YYNGEE come from the germline V gene. The entire variable domain, with the rest obtained from reference TRBV9 and TRBJ2-7, is as follows: DSGVTQTPKHLITATGQRVTLRCSPRSGDLSVYWYQQSLDQGLQFLIQYYNGEERAKGNILERFSAQQFPDLHSELNLSSLELGDSALYFCASSPDSTYEQYFGPGTRLTVT.

The rearrangement links TRBV12-3 or TRBV12-4 to TRBJ1-2; 11 bases line up with TRBD1. With V trimmed by 6 bases and J by 7 bases, 1 base remained unmatched. CDR3 length equals 12 residues. The CDR3 loop is CASSGTGGGYTF. The CDR3 coding sequence is TGTGCCAGCAGCGGGACAGGGGGTGGCTACACCTTC.

CDR3 sequence (DNA): TGTGCCAGAAGGGAGGGGGTGACAGGGGATGGCTACACCTTC. It codes for CARREGVTGDGYTF. The chain recombines TRBV5-3 with TRBJ1-2; TRBD1 matches at 8 bases. TRBV5-3 is flagged as an ORF with uncertain function. With V trimmed by 5 bases and J by 6 bases, 9 bases remained unmatched. This CDR3 contains 14 residues.

The chain is built from TRBV7-8 and TRBJ1-1; D ambiguous. This CDR3 region has 14 residues. Looked up from germline, CDR1 is SGHVS and CDR2 is FQNEAQ. Trimming took 6 bases from V and 1 from J, leaving 12 bases between them. The CDR3, as DNA: TGTGCCAGCAGTCGCAACACCGGGAACACTGAAGCTTTCTTT. It translates to CASSRNTGNTEAFF.

This clone was observed a handful of times. The chain recombines TRBV7-9 with TRBJ1-2; no definite D call. CDR1 and CDR2 from the germline V gene are SEHNR and FQNEAQ (reference sequence). CDR3 length: 14 amino acids. Trimming shortened V by 3 bases and J by 4 bases, and 12 bases separated the two germline ends. CDR3 bases: TGTGCCAGCAGCTTTAGTCAGCAGACCTATGGCTACACCTTC. Encoded protein: CASSFSQQTYGYTF.

The chain carries TRBV29-1 and TRBJ2-7, with D tentatively TRBD2 (6 bases). CDR1 and CDR2 (germline): SQVTM, ANQGSEA. The V and J ends lost 7 bases and 4 bases respectively, with 17 bases between them. The CDR3 runs 13 residues. The CDR3 spells CSAGGGGSYEQYF. CDR3 DNA: TGCAGCGCCGGCGGTGGAGGGAGTTACGAGCAGTACTTC.

CDR3 region: CASIRDGLNTEAFF. DNA for the CDR3: TGTGCCAGCATTCGGGACGGCTTAAACACTGAAGCTTTCTTT. The genes are TRBV25-1 and TRBJ1-1; D is possibly TRBD1 (5 bases). The V end was cut by 7 bases, the J end by 2 bases, with 14 bases between. This CDR3 has 14 amino acids. Looked up from germline, CDR1 is MGHDK and CDR2 is SYGVNS.

The rearrangement links TRBV19 to TRBJ1-2; 9 bases fit TRBD1. Per germline, CDR1 LNHDA and CDR2 SQIVND (reference sequence). The ends lost 5 bases at V and 8 bases at J; junction bases unmatched: 12. The CDR3 runs to 15 residues. This chain's CDR3 is CASSSTPGQGNGYTF. The CDR3 DNA reads TGTGCCAGTAGTTCCACCCCGGGACAGGGAAACGGCTACACCTTC. The whole variable domain, filled in from reference TRBV19 and TRBJ1-2, reads DGGITQSPKYLFRKEGQNVTLSCEQNLNHDAMYWYRQDPGQGLRLIYYSQIVNDFQKGDIAEGYSVSREKKESFPLTVTSAQKNPTAFYLCASSSTPGQGNGYTFGSGTRLTVV.

V gene TRBV19 combines with J gene TRBJ1-2; a weak D match, TRBD1 (5 bases). The CDR3 is made up of 14 amino acids. Germline lookup yields CDR1 LNHDA and CDR2 SQIVND (reference sequence). Trimming pared 6 bases from V and 1 base from J, leaving 12 bases between. CDR3 DNA: TGTGCCAGTAGCCCCGACGGGGGTAACTATGGCTACACCTTC. As protein: CASSPDGGNYGYTF.

This chain links TRBV6-1 with TRBJ1-2, with TRBD1 matching 7 bases. The germline V gene encodes CDR1 MNHNS and CDR2 SASEGT. CDR3 length: 13 amino acids. Germline trimming cut 3 bases from V and 7 bases from J; bases unmatched to any gene: 5. For the CDR3, the DNA is TGTGCCAGCAGTGACCGGGACAGAGGTGGCTACACCTTC. Amino acid sequence: CASSDRDRGGYTF.

The genes are TRBV2 and TRBJ1-3; D possibly corresponds to TRBD1 (6 bases). V was pared by 6 bases and J by 0 bases, with 15 bases between. The length of the CDR3 is 16 residues. Germline V gene sequence: CDR1 SNHLY, CDR2 FYNNEI. In nucleotides, the CDR3 is TGTGCCAGCAGCAGGGAAACAGGGATCTCTGGAAACACCATATATTTT. Amino acid sequence: CASSRETGISGNTIYF.

The CDR3 DNA reads TGTGCCAGCAGTTACTCTGGGGGGATTCAGGACACTGAAGCTTTCTTT. This sequence encodes CASSYSGGIQDTEAFF. The J gene is TRBJ1-1, the V gene TRBV6-5; the D gene is possibly TRBD1 (5 bases). Trimming removed 0 bases from V and 3 bases from J, with 14 bases in between. CDR1 is MNHEY and CDR2 is SVGAGI in the germline V gene. The CDR3 is 16 amino acids.

The rearrangement uses TRBV7-2 and TRBJ2-3; D gene ambiguous. Trimming removed 3 bases at V and 5 bases at J, with 6 bases between. The CDR3 is made up of 12 amino acids. The germline gives CDR1 SGHTA, CDR2 FQGNSA. Here the CDR3 DNA reads TGTGCCAGCAGCTTGAGGAGAGATACGCAGTATTTT. Its translation is CASSLRRDTQYF.

V and J are TRBV7-2 and TRBJ2-7; D gene uncertain. V was shortened by 0 bases and J by 0 bases, with 6 bases between the two germline ends. Germline V gene sequence: CDR1 SGHTA, CDR2 FQGNSA. The CDR3 contains 14 residues. The CDR3 region is CASSLAIASYEQYF. The CDR3 DNA follows: TGTGCCAGCAGCTTAGCGATTGCCTCCTACGAGCAGTACTTC.

The rearrangement links TRBV11-1 to TRBJ2-3, with 12 bases identical to TRBD2. The CDR3 is 16 residues long. Trimming took 5 bases from V and 1 from J; bases not matched to a gene: 4. CDR1 and CDR2 (germline): SGHAT, FQDESV (reference sequence). Here the CDR3 DNA reads TGTGCCAGCAGCCCCCGGACTAGCGGGGGCACAGATACGCAGTATTTT. It translates to CASSPRTSGGTDTQYF. The entire variable domain, with the rest obtained from reference TRBV11-1 and TRBJ2-3, is as follows: EAEVAQSPRYKITEKSQAVAFWCDPISGHATLYWYRQILGQGPELLVQFQDESVVDDSQLPKDRFSAERLKGVDSTLKIQPAELGDSAMYLCASSPRTSGGTDTQYFGPGTRLTVL.

The rearrangement joins TRBV9 to TRBJ1-2, with D tentatively TRBD1 (5 bases). Trimming cost V 5 bases and J 4 bases, with 12 bases left between them. Germline V lookup: CDR1 SGDLS, CDR2 YYNGEE. This CDR3 contains 13 residues. The CDR3 nucleotides read TGTGCCAGCAGTCCGGACAACACCTATGGCTACACCTTC. This sequence encodes CASSPDNTYGYTF.